This T cell receptor (beta chain) is from a study of CD8 T cells in ankylosing spondylitis (dated by TCRdb to 2015 to 2018). The study in broad terms: To find TCR variants linked to disease, the study profiled T cell receptor beta repertoires in ankylosing spondylitis patients and healthy donors. The full study cohort comprised 25 or so ankylosing spondylitis patients and 85 to 120 healthy donors. Samples of peripheral blood were taken, and for ankylosing spondylitis patients, synovial fluid was collected as well.

From its cysteine to its phenylalanine, the CDR3 spans 20 amino acids. The DNA shown is the 60-base CDR3, in frame from base 1. The germline V gene provides CDR1 SGHTA and CDR2 FQGTGA. The germline V end is reduced by 6 bases and the J end by 6 bases; junction bases left unmatched: 23. This clonotype was seen ten or more times. Which antigen it targets is not known. No much larger clone exists at a distance of one base, and base qualities are not known. For sequencing, an Illumina HiSeq 2500 was employed. Quantitative 5'-RACE with molecular barcodes was used to prepare TCR beta libraries. Regarding the original processing steps: To identify disease-linked TCR variants, a new computational method was used, one built on a probabilistic model of VDJ rearrangement. The public reads were run again by TCRdb, first through fastp at Q25 and then through MiXCR, and only productive beta chains were kept. Duplicate CDR3 protein sequences are folded into a single record with the most common DNA and genes. It is TCRdb's table, rather than the study itself, that gives the V and J calls and clone size. Present in this sample are around 75,000 distinct CDR3 sequences, about 5.4% of which were seen just once. About 2.2% of the sample is taken by the ten largest.

Broad study findings and their caveats: A TCR beta motif made up of several highly homologous amino acid variants appeared to be characteristic of blood from ankylosing spondylitis patients. Some TCR beta motif variants had previously been reported in synovial fluid and blood of reactive arthritis patients, which suggested common disease-initiation mechanisms. The disease-linked clones had a CD8+ phenotype and were found at relatively low frequencies in peripheral blood. The disease-linked clones were reported as significantly enriched in matched synovial fluid samples from ankylosing spondylitis patients.

This receptor was obtained from a male donor with ankylosing spondylitis or in good health (not recorded which). Recombination linked TRBV7-3 to TRBJ2-1; TRBD1 fits 10 bases in the junction. The sequencing sample was made of blood, either unsorted or a sorted T cell fraction (not recorded which). At the DNA level, the sequence is TGTGCCAGCAGTTTGACGAGGAGACAGGGGGCCCCATCTTGGGCCAATGAGCAGTTCTTC. Its protein reads: CASSLTRRQGAPSWANEQFF.